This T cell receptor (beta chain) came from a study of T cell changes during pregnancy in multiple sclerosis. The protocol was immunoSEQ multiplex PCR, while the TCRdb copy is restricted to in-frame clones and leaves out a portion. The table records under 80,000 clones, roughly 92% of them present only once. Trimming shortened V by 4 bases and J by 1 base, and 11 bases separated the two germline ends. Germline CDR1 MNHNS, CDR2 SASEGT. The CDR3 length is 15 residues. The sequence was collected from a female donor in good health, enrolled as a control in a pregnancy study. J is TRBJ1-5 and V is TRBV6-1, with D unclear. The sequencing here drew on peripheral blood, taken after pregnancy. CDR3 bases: TGTGCCAGCAGTGTAGTTTCAGGAAGCAATCAGCCCCAGCATTTT. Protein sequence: CASSVVSGSNQPQHF.